This passage covers 8 T cell receptor beta chains from one sample sequenced in a study of blood T cell repertoires in COVID-19. Assay used: immunoSEQ multiplex PCR; TCRdb lists only in-frame clones, some missing. The sample comprises about 150,000 clones, roughly four fifths of which are singletons, and about 12% rests with the top ten. Sequencing was carried out using peripheral blood. The receptors derive from a woman aged 55-70 years with COVID-19, enrolled during active disease.

This clone was counted a few times. The J gene is TRBJ1-6, the V gene TRBV14, with D uncertain. This CDR3 spans 18 amino acids. Per germline, CDR1 SGHDN and CDR2 FVKESK. Between the trimmed V and J ends, which lost 0 bases and 6 bases, there was a span of 18 bases. The CDR3: CASSQDSHVLAPNSPLHF. As DNA, the CDR3 is TGTGCCAGCAGCCAAGATTCCCATGTCCTAGCTCCTAATTCACCCCTCCACTTT.

This clone is a singleton in its sample. The CDR3 sequence: CSVDSRDRVYGYTF. CDR3 sequence (DNA): TGCAGCGTTGATAGCCGGGACAGGGTCTATGGCTACACCTTC. V usage is TRBV29-1 and J usage is TRBJ1-2, with TRBD1 matching 9 bases. Per germline, CDR1 SQVTM and CDR2 ANQGSEA. CDR3 length equals 14 residues. V was pared by 3 bases and J by 4 bases, with 6 bases of the junction left unmatched.

V gene TRBV18 combines with J gene TRBJ1-6; D possibly corresponds to TRBD1 (5 bases). V lost 1 base to trimming and J lost 5 bases, with 9 bases between them. The CDR3 loop spans 15 amino acids. Germline lookup yields CDR1 KGHSH and CDR2 LQKENI. The CDR3 here is CASSPRTGDNSPLHF. CDR3 DNA: TGTGCCAGCTCACCACGGACGGGGGATAATTCACCCCTCCACTTT.

This clone has a handful of counts. The rearrangement links TRBV7-9 to TRBJ2-1; TRBD2 aligns across 12 bases. Germline CDR1 SEHNR, CDR2 FQNEAQ (reference sequence). Trimming removed 3 bases from V and 10 bases from J; junction bases left unmatched: 7. This CDR3 region has 15 residues. DNA for the CDR3: TGTGCCAGCAGCTTCGGACGGACTAGCGGGAACGAGCAGTTCTTC. Translated: CASSFGRTSGNEQFF.

The chain links TRBV5-6 to TRBJ1-5; D is unresolved. V lost 0 bases, J lost 4 bases, and 8 bases lay in between. The CDR3 has 14 amino acids. Germline CDR1 is SGHDT and CDR2 is YYEEEE. CDR3 bases: TGTGCCAGCAGCTTGGCCGCGCCAAATCAGCCCCAGCATTTT. This gives the protein CASSLAAPNQPQHF.

V is TRBV5-6 and J is TRBJ1-5; 7 bases are a match to TRBD1. Unmatched junction bases numbered 7, after V lost 2 bases and J lost 5 bases. In germline, CDR1 is SGHDT, CDR2 YYEEEE. The length of the CDR3 is 15 residues. DNA for the CDR3: TGTGCCAGCAGCTTCGCACAGGGGCCCTATCAGCCCCAGCATTTT. It specifies CASSFAQGPYQPQHF. Full variable domain (outside the CDR3, taken from reference TRBV5-6 and TRBJ1-5): DAGVTQSPTHLIKTRGQQVTLRCSPKSGHDTVSWYQQALGQGPQFIFQYYEEEERQRGNFPDRFSGHQFPNYSSELNVNALLLGDSALYLCASSFAQGPYQPQHFGDGTRLSIL.

In nucleotides, the CDR3 is TGTGCCAGCAGCCAGGGGGACAGTCAAAATTCACCCCTCCACTTT. Its protein product is CASSQGDSQNSPLHF. The rearrangement links TRBV3-1 (or the pseudogene TRBV3-2) to TRBJ1-6, with TRBD1 matching over 7 bases. The CDR3 spans 15 residues. Germline-derived CDR1 and CDR2 are LGHDT and YNNKEL (reference sequence). V dropped 3 bases and J dropped 7; count of bases not matched to a gene: 6.

V and J are TRBV3-1 (or the pseudogene TRBV3-2) and TRBJ2-7; TRBD2 agrees at 7 bases. The germline CDR1 and CDR2 sequences are LGHDT and YNNKEL (reference sequence). V was clipped by 8 bases and J by 5 bases; unmatched bases: 9. The CDR3 spans 13 residues. The CDR3 loop is CASVAAGVDEQYF. DNA for the CDR3: TGTGCCAGCGTTGCTGCGGGAGTGGACGAGCAGTACTTC.